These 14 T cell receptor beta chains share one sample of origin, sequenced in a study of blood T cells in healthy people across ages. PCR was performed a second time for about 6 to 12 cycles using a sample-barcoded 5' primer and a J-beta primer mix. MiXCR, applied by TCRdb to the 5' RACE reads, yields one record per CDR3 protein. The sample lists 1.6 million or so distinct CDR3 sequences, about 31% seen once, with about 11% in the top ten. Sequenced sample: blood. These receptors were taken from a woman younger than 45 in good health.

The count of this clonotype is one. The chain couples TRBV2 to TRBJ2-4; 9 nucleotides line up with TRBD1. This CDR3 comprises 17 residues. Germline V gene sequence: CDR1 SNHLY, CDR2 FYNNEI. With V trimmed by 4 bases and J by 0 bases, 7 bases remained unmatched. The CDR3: CASSGGQGRLAKNIQYF. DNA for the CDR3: TGTGCCAGCAGTGGGGGACAGGGACGACTAGCCAAAAACATTCAGTACTTC.

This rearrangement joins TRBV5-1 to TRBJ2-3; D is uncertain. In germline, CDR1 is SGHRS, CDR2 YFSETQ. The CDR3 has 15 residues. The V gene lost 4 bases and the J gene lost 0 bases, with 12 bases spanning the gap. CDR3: CASSPGLSSTDTQYF. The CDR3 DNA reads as TGCGCCAGCAGCCCCGGATTATCTAGCACAGATACGCAGTATTTT.

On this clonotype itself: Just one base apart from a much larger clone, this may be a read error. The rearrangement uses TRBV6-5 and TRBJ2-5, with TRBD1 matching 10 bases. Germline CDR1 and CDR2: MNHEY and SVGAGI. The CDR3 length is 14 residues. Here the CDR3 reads CASSLTGGREAQYF. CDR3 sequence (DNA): TGTGCCAGCAGTTTGACAGGGGGCCGAGAGGCCCAGTACTTC.

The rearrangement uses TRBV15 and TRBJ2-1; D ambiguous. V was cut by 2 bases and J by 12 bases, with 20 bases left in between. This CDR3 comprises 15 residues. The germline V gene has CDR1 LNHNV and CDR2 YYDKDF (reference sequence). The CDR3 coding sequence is TGTGCCACCAGCAGACTGCCAGGTGGTCCGTGGGGGCAGTTCTTC. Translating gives CATSRLPGGPWGQFF.

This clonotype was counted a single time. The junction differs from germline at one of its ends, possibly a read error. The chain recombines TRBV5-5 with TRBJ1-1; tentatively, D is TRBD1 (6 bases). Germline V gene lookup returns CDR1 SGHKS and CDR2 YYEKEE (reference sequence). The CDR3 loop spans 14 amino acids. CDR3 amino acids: CACSSDSNPTEAFF. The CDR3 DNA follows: TGTGCCTGCAGCTCGGACAGTAATCCAACTGAAGCTTTCTTT.

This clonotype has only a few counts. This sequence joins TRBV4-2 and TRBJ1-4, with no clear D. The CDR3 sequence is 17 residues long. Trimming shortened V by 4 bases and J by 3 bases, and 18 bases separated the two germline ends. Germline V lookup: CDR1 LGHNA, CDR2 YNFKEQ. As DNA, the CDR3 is TGTGCCAGCAGCCCACACGAAACGGGGATGGCTAATGAAAAACTGTTTTTT. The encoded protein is CASSPHETGMANEKLFF.

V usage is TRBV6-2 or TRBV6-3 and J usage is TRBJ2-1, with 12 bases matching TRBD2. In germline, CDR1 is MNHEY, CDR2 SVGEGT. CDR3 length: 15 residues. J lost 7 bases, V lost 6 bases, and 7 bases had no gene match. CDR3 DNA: TGTGCCAGCAGAACTAGCGGGGGGCCGTTGAATGAGCAGTTCTTC. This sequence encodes CASRTSGGPLNEQFF.

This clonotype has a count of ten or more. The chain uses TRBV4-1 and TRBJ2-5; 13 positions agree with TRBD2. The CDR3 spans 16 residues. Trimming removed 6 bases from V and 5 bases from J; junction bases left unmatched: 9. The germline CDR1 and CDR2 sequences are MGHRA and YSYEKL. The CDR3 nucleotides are TGCGCCAGCAGTCTCGCCATGACTAGCGGGGGGGAGACCCAGTACTTC. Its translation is CASSLAMTSGGETQYF.

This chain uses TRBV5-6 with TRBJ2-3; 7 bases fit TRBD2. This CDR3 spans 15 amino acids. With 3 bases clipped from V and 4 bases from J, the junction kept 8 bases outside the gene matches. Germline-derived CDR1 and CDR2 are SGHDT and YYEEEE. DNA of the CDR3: TGTGCCAGCAGCTCGGGGGGATTATTTGCAGATACGCAGTATTTT. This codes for CASSSGGLFADTQYF.

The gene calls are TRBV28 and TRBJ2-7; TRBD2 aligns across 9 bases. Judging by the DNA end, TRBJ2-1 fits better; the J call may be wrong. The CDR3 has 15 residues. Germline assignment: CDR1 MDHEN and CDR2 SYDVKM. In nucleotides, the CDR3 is TGTGCCAGCAGTGGTAGCGGGAGTCCCCCCAATGAGCAGTTCTTC. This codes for CASSGSGSPPNEQFF.

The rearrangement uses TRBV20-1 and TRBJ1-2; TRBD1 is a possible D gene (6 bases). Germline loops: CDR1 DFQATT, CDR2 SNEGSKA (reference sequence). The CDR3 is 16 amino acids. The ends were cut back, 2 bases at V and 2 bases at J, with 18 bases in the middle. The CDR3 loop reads CSARLAGGRSNYGYTF. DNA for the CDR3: TGCAGTGCTAGACTTGCCGGGGGGCGGTCAAACTATGGCTACACCTTC.

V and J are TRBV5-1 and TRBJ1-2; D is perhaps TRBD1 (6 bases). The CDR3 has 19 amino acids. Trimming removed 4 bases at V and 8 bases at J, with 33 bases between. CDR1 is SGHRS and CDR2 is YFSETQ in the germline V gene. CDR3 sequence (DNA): TGCGCCAGCAGCACCTCGGGACAAATGTTCGGATCGGCTAAGGTCGGCTACACCTTC. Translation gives CASSTSGQMFGSAKVGYTF.

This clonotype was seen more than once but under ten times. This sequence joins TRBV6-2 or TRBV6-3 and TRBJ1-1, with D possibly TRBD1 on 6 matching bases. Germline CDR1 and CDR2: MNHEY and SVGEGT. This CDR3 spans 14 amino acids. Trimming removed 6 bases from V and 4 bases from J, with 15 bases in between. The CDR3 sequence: CASRNQGGGTEAFF. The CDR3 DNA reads TGTGCCAGCAGGAATCAAGGGGGGGGCACTGAAGCTTTCTTT.

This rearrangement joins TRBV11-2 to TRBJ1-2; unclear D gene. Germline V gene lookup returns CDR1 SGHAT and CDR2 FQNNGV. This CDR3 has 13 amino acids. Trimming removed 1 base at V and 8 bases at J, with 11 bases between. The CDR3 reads CASSLVPVHGYTF. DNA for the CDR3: TGTGCCAGCAGCTTAGTCCCGGTCCACGGCTACACCTTC.